One and the same sample provided the 32 T cell receptor beta chains below, sequenced in a study of cytomegalovirus exposure and HLA in healthy donors. 60 Vbeta and 13 Jbeta primers were used in PCR. The protocol was immunoSEQ multiplex PCR, while the TCRdb copy is restricted to in-frame clones and leaves out a portion. The sample carries 200,000 to 250,000 clones, around 83% recorded once. The sequenced sample was PBMCs. The origin of the receptors is a woman between 35 and 50 years old in good health and CMV-seronegative.

The chain uses TRBV7-9 and TRBJ1-2; TRBD1 matches at 8 bases. From germline, CDR1 is SEHNR and CDR2 FQNEAQ (reference sequence). V shed 2 bases and J 1 base; nucleotides not matched to a gene: 3. The length of the CDR3 is 15 residues. For the CDR3, the DNA is TGTGCCAGCAGCTTAATTGGACAGGGTAACTATGGCTACACCTTC. It codes for CASSLIGQGNYGYTF. Full variable domain (outside the CDR3, taken from reference TRBV7-9 and TRBJ1-2): DTGVSQNPRHKITKRGQNVTFRCDPISEHNRLYWYRQTLGQGPEFLTYFQNEAQLEKSRLLSDRFSAERPKGSFSTLEIQRTEQGDSAMYLCASSLIGQGNYGYTFGSGTRLTVV.

This chain uses TRBV2 with TRBJ2-5; D remains ambiguous. The assigned J gene may be wrong: the sequence end matches TRBJ2-7 better. The CDR3 runs 13 residues. The V gene's germline CDR1 is SNHLY and CDR2 FYNNEI. The CDR3 region is CASSPYDSYEQYF. In DNA form, the CDR3 reads TGTGCCAGCAGCCCCTACGACTCCTACGAGCAGTACTTC.

The chain joins TRBV7-8 to TRBJ2-5; 7 bases agree with TRBD2. The J call may not be correct, given that the DNA end is closer to TRBJ2-7. This CDR3 has 18 residues. Germline V CDR1 and CDR2: SGHVS, FQNEAQ. The CDR3 DNA sequence: TGTGCCAGCAGCTTAATCGTTGGGGGGTGGGAGGGAGGCTACGAGCAGTACTTC. Translation gives CASSLIVGGWEGGYEQYF.

The rearrangement uses TRBV5-1 and TRBJ1-5; 9 bases are a match to TRBD1. The CDR3 length is 15 residues. V lost 0 bases and J lost 4; bases outside the gene matches: 2. Germline V gene sequence: CDR1 SGHRS, CDR2 YFSETQ. The CDR3 DNA reads as TGCGCCAGCAGCTTGGCCGGACAGGGGAATCAGCCCCAGCATTTT. It specifies CASSLAGQGNQPQHF. The full variable domain, its missing parts supplied by reference TRBV5-1 and TRBJ1-5, is KAGVTQTPRYLIKTRGQQVTLSCSPISGHRSVSWYQQTPGQGLQFLFEYFSETQRNKGNFPGRFSGRQFSNSRSEMNVSTLELGDSALYLCASSLAGQGNQPQHFGDGTRLSIL.

The chain joins TRBV13 to TRBJ2-5, with TRBD2 matching over 12 bases. The CDR3 extends over 15 amino acids. The germline gives CDR1 PRHDT, CDR2 FYEKMQ (reference sequence). Trimming at V came to 4 bases and at J to 2 bases, leaving 2 bases not matched to a gene. As DNA, the CDR3 is TGTGCCAGCAGCTCTGGACTAGCGGGACAAGAGACCCAGTACTTC. Translated: CASSSGLAGQETQYF. Combining the CDR3 with reference TRBV13 and TRBJ2-5 gives the whole variable domain AAGVIQSPRHLIKEKRETATLKCYPIPRHDTVYWYQQGPGQDPQFLISFYEKMQSDKGSIPDRFSAQQFSDYHSELNMSSLELGDSALYFCASSSGLAGQETQYFGPGTRLLVL.

This chain links TRBV13 with TRBJ1-2; 7 bases match TRBD1. Trimming removed 5 bases from V and 3 bases from J; junction bases left unmatched: 9. This CDR3 spans 15 amino acids. Germline-derived CDR1 and CDR2 are PRHDT and FYEKMQ (reference sequence). The CDR3 nucleotides read TGTGCCAGCAGCCTACCGTTTCAGGGGGACTATGGCTACACCTTC. Its protein is CASSLPFQGDYGYTF.

The chain combines TRBV21-1 with TRBJ1-3. TRBV21-1 is a documented pseudogene. This CDR3 is 16 amino acids long. CDR3 region: CASSPKKLFSGNTIYF. DNA for the CDR3: TGTGCCAGCAGCCCAAAGAAGCTATTTTCTGGAAACACCATATATTTT.

The CDR3 protein is CASKTSGRGYTF. The CDR3 bases are TGTGCCAGCAAAACTTCGGGTAGGGGCTACACCTTC. This chain links TRBV28 with TRBJ1-2, with no clear D. CDR1 is MDHEN and CDR2 is SYDVKM in the germline V gene. The CDR3 consists of 12 residues. Between the trimmed V and J ends, which lost 7 bases and 8 bases, there was a span of 14 bases.

The J gene is TRBJ2-5, the V gene TRBV29-1, with TRBD2 identical over 12 bases. Germline CDR1 and CDR2: SQVTM and ANQGSEA. Trimming removed 7 bases from V and 7 bases from J; junction bases left unmatched: 10. This CDR3 contains 14 residues. Here the CDR3 DNA reads TGCAGCGCCCGGACTAGCGGGGTGGATGGGACCCAGTACTTC. Translated: CSARTSGVDGTQYF.

This sequence joins TRBV27 and TRBJ1-4; the D gene is possibly TRBD1 (6 bases). The CDR3 is 15 residues long. Trimming took 4 bases from V and 8 from J, leaving 17 bases between them. The V gene's germline CDR1 is MNHEY and CDR2 SMNVEV (reference sequence). Here the CDR3 reads CASSSMRTVWEKLFF. In DNA form, the CDR3 reads TGTGCCAGCAGTTCAATGCGGACAGTGTGGGAAAAACTGTTTTTT.

The table lists this clone with a count of one. The rearrangement links TRBV5-3 to TRBJ2-2; the match to TRBD2 covers 8 bases. TRBV5-3 is annotated as an ORF whose role is uncertain. CDR3 length: 15 amino acids. V shed 4 bases and J 7 bases; nucleotides not matched to a gene: 9. As DNA, the CDR3 is TGTGCCAGAAGCACACCCGGGACTAGAGGCGGGGAGCTGTTTTTT. It yields the protein CARSTPGTRGGELFF.

The chain employs TRBV7-2 and TRBJ2-3; 11 nucleotides line up with TRBD2. The CDR3 spans 16 residues. Germline V gene data show CDR1 as SGHTA and CDR2 as FQGNSA. J was trimmed by 3 bases and V by 4 bases; bases with no gene match: 6. CDR3 sequence (DNA): TGTGCCAGCAGCTCTAGCGGGGGGCGGATGACAGATACGCAGTATTTT. Its protein is CASSSSGGRMTDTQYF.

The chain combines TRBV11-2 with TRBJ1-2, with no clear D. Germline CDR1 is SGHAT and CDR2 is FQNNGV. This CDR3 has 17 amino acids. Trimming took off 1 base at V and 3 bases at J, with 18 bases between the two ends. As DNA, the CDR3 is TGTGCCAGCAGCTTAGTAGGGAGGGTAACGTCCCACTATGGCTACACCTTC. This sequence encodes CASSLVGRVTSHYGYTF.

V gene TRBV7-2 combines with J gene TRBJ2-3, with TRBD2 matching 11 bases. CDR3 length equals 15 residues. J lost 2 bases, V lost 5 bases, and 3 bases had no gene match. In germline, CDR1 is SGHTA, CDR2 FQGNSA. The CDR3 DNA follows: TGTGCCAGCAGCATGGGACTAGCGGTCACAGATACGCAGTATTTT. Its protein product is CASSMGLAVTDTQYF.

The chain joins TRBV2 to TRBJ2-7; perhaps TRBD1 as D (6 bases). Germline CDR1 is SNHLY and CDR2 is FYNNEI. There are 14 residues in the CDR3. Trimming removed 4 bases at V and 7 bases at J, with 17 bases between. CDR3 in DNA: TGTGCCAGCAGTGTGCAGGGGCTATCGGGGGAGCAGTACTTC. Encoded protein: CASSVQGLSGEQYF.

The genes are TRBV7-2 and TRBJ2-7, with 7 nucleotides matching TRBD1. V lost 5 bases, J lost 8 bases, and 9 bases stayed unmatched. Germline assignment: CDR1 SGHTA and CDR2 FQGNSA. The CDR3 runs to 13 residues. This CDR3 reads CASSEDRPQKQYF. The CDR3 DNA reads as TGTGCCAGCAGCGAGGACAGGCCCCAAAAGCAGTACTTC.

V and J are TRBV6-1 and TRBJ2-2; D not resolved. The germline V gene encodes CDR1 MNHNS and CDR2 SASEGT. Deletions cut 7 bases from V and 0 bases from J, with 12 bases between. This CDR3 comprises 15 residues. The CDR3 region is CASTFAAPNTGELFF. The CDR3 bases are TGTGCCAGCACCTTTGCGGCCCCGAACACCGGGGAGCTGTTTTTT.

The chain links TRBV30 to TRBJ1-5, with D tentatively TRBD1 (6 bases). V was cut by 2 bases and J by 6 bases, with 11 bases left in between. Germline V CDR1 and CDR2: GTSNPN, SVGIG (reference sequence). CDR3 length: 13 residues. As DNA, the CDR3 is TGTGCCTGGAGTTCAGGGGAGGGTCAGCCCCAGCATTTT. Amino acids: CAWSSGEGQPQHF.

This chain uses TRBV4-1 with TRBJ2-3; D gene ambiguous. There are 12 residues in the CDR3. Germline CDR1 MGHRA, CDR2 YSYEKL. Trimming took 1 base from V and 6 from J, leaving 5 bases between them. CDR3 nucleotide sequence: TGCGCCAGCAGCCAAGTCAGTGATACGCAGTATTTT. Protein: CASSQVSDTQYF.

The chain recombines TRBV2 with TRBJ2-7; D is ambiguous. V gave up 4 bases and J gave up 2 bases, with 9 bases separating them. Germline loops: CDR1 SNHLY, CDR2 FYNNEI. The CDR3 is 13 residues long. The CDR3 region is CASSAVRTYEQYF. CDR3 bases: TGTGCCAGCAGTGCGGTGAGGACCTACGAGCAGTACTTC.

The V call is TRBV15, the J call TRBJ1-2, with TRBD1 matching 10 bases. CDR1 is LNHNV and CDR2 is YYDKDF in the germline V gene (reference sequence). CDR3 length equals 15 residues. J was trimmed by 2 bases and V by 2 bases; bases with no gene match: 2. The CDR3 reads CATSRRQGANYGYTF. The DNA for the CDR3 is TGTGCCACCAGCAGACGACAGGGGGCGAACTATGGCTACACCTTC.

The chain joins TRBV15 to TRBJ1-1; D remains unclear. The V and J ends lost 4 bases and 1 base respectively, with 16 bases between them. Germline assignment: CDR1 LNHNV and CDR2 YYDKDF (reference sequence). The CDR3 loop spans 16 amino acids. The CDR3 nucleotides are TGTGCCACCAGCACCCCCGGGGTAGGATCGAACACTGAAGCTTTCTTT. Translation: CATSTPGVGSNTEAFF.

There are a few counts of this clone. The rearrangement uses TRBV25-1 and TRBJ1-3, with D possibly TRBD1 on 6 matching bases. V was trimmed by 3 bases and J by 2 bases, leaving 8 bases between them. CDR3 size: 14 residues. CDR1 and CDR2 from the germline V gene are MGHDK and SYGVNS. The CDR3 DNA sequence: TGTGCCAGCAGTGAGAGACAGGCTGGAAACACCATATATTTT. Residues: CASSERQAGNTIYF.

This chain links TRBV25-1 with TRBJ1-4, with D unclear. The CDR3 length is 11 residues. From germline, CDR1 is MGHDK and CDR2 SYGVNS. Trimming removed 8 bases from V and 2 bases from J, with 3 bases in between. For the CDR3, the DNA is TGTGCCAGCCGGACTAATGAAAAACTGTTTTTT. This sequence encodes CASRTNEKLFF.

The chain couples TRBV9 to TRBJ2-1; 8 bases are shared with TRBD2. V lost 7 bases to trimming and J lost 3 bases; unmatched junction nucleotides: 9. The CDR3 is 15 amino acids. Looked up from germline, CDR1 is SGDLS and CDR2 is YYNGEE. The CDR3 region has the DNA TGTGCCAGCCCATCTAGCGGGCGAAACTACAATGAGCAGTTCTTC. Amino acids: CASPSSGRNYNEQFF. The full variable domain, with the rest looked up from reference TRBV9 and TRBJ2-1, is DSGVTQTPKHLITATGQRVTLRCSPRSGDLSVYWYQQSLDQGLQFLIQYYNGEERAKGNILERFSAQQFPDLHSELNLSSLELGDSALYFCASPSSGRNYNEQFFGPGTRLTVL.

This chain uses TRBV19 with TRBJ1-6; weak D call: TRBD1 (5 bases). This CDR3 is 15 amino acids long. V gave up 2 bases and J gave up 7 bases, with 12 bases separating them. Germline V CDR1 and CDR2: LNHDA, SQIVND (reference sequence). The CDR3 region has the DNA TGTGCCAGTAGTATAATGGAAGGGGAAAATTCACCCCTCCACTTT. This gives the protein CASSIMEGENSPLHF.

This chain connects TRBV7-2 to TRBJ2-3; perhaps TRBD1 as D (6 bases). In germline, CDR1 is SGHTA, CDR2 FQGNSA. Trimming pared 1 base from V and 5 bases from J, leaving 16 bases between. The CDR3 extends over 16 amino acids. CDR3 residues: CASSLDRVGPRDTQYF. CDR3 in DNA: TGTGCCAGCAGCTTAGACAGGGTGGGACCTCGAGATACGCAGTATTTT.

The rearrangement links TRBV30 to TRBJ1-2; tentative D call: TRBD1 (5 bases). V shed 3 bases and J shed 6 bases, with 20 bases lying between them. CDR3 size: 15 residues. CDR1 is GTSNPN, CDR2 SVGIG, per germline (reference sequence). The CDR3 region is CAWSAPDKVGDGYTF. CDR3 nucleotide sequence: TGTGCCTGGAGCGCCCCGGACAAGGTTGGAGATGGCTACACCTTC.

The chain links TRBV19 to TRBJ2-1; TRBD2 might be the D (5 bases). The V end lost 6 bases, the J end lost 4 bases, and 13 bases lay between the germline ends. The germline V gene encodes CDR1 LNHDA and CDR2 SQIVND (reference sequence). The CDR3 is 14 residues long. CDR3 DNA sequence: TGTGCCAGTAGCCAAGGCGGGCTTTACAATGAGCAGTTCTTC. This codes for CASSQGGLYNEQFF. Full variable domain (rest looked up from reference TRBV19 and TRBJ2-1): DGGITQSPKYLFRKEGQNVTLSCEQNLNHDAMYWYRQDPGQGLRLIYYSQIVNDFQKGDIAEGYSVSREKKESFPLTVTSAQKNPTAFYLCASSQGGLYNEQFFGPGTRLTVL.

CDR3 protein: CASSHLGGGNTEAFF. CDR3 DNA: TGTGCCAGTAGTCACCTCGGGGGAGGCAACACTGAAGCTTTCTTT. This chain connects TRBV19 to TRBJ1-1; possible D gene TRBD1, 5 bases. The V end was cut by 5 bases, the J end by 2 bases, with 15 bases between. There are 15 residues in the CDR3. Germline V gene data show CDR1 as LNHDA and CDR2 as SQIVND (reference sequence).

V gene TRBV18 combines with J gene TRBJ2-3; 7 nucleotides match TRBD2. J lost 2 bases, V lost 2 bases, and 4 bases had no gene match. Germline V CDR1 and CDR2: KGHSH, LQKENI. This CDR3 region has 15 residues. CDR3 nucleotides: TGTGCCAGCTCACCAAGCGGGGCACCCACAGATACGCAGTATTTT. This gives the protein CASSPSGAPTDTQYF.

The rearrangement joins TRBV10-3 to TRBJ1-1, with D possibly matching TRBD1 (6 bases). Germline-derived CDR1 and CDR2 are ENHRY and SYGVKD. Trimming took 8 bases from V and 3 from J, leaving 13 bases between them. This CDR3 is built from 13 residues. The DNA of the CDR3 is TGTGCCATCTCAGGGGTTTGGTACACTGAAGCTTTCTTT. It yields the protein CAISGVWYTEAFF.